This is a list of T cell receptor beta chains from one sample in a study of regulatory T cells in long-lasting Graves disease. TCRdb used MiXCR to reprocess the multiplex PCR reads, holding one entry per CDR3 protein. This sample yields 440,000 or so distinct CDR3 sequences, of which less than 20% are seen a single time; around 10% belongs to the top ten. These sequences were also reported in another study, on T cells in Graves' hyperthyroidism and ophthalmopathy.

The specimen comprised peripheral blood mononuclear cells (PBMCs), sampled at new diagnosis, from a patient treated with antithyroid drugs. The receptors originated from a woman aged 25-40 years with Graves disease. Both conserved end residues are part of each CDR3. D genes are given only for firm matches. Clone size, where shown, is once, few, many, or a class for clones that have expanded.

V: TRBV5-1; D: TRBD2; J: TRBJ2-2; size: NA; DNA: TGCGCCAGCAGCTTGGGTGGCCTAGCGGGAGCCGGGGAGCTGTTTTTT; CDR3: CASSLGGLAGAGELFF
V: TRBV6-1; D: TRBD2; J: TRBJ2-2; size: many; DNA: TGTGCCTCCCCTCGGAAAAGCGGGAGTGACACCGGGGAGCTGTTTTTT; CDR3: CASPRKSGSDTGELFF
V: TRBV30; D: NA; J: TRBJ1-3; size: few; DNA: TGTGCCTGGAAGAGGTCTGGAAACACCATATATTTT; CDR3: CAWKRSGNTIYF
V: TRBV20-1; D: TRBD2; J: TRBJ2-3; size: NA; DNA: TGCAGTGCCGGACTAGCGGGAGGGCAGGGGAGTGCAGATACGCAGTATTTT; CDR3: CSAGLAGGQGSADTQYF
V: TRBV12-3/TRBV12-4; D: TRBD1; J: TRBJ2-4; size: many; DNA: TGTGCCAGCAGTCTGCACGGGACAGGGAACATTCAGTACTTC; CDR3: CASSLHGTGNIQYF
V: TRBV2; D: TRBD2; J: TRBJ2-1; size: many; DNA: TGTGCCAGCAGTGATCTAGCGGGAGGGCCAGGGGAGCAGTTCTTC; CDR3: CASSDLAGGPGEQFF
V: TRBV20-1; D: TRBD2; J: TRBJ2-7; size: few; DNA: TGCAGTGCGCGCCCTAGCGGGAGGGAGTACGAGCAGTACTTC; CDR3: CSARPSGREYEQYF
V: TRBV20-1; D: TRBD1; J: TRBJ1-5; size: many; DNA: TGCAGTGCTAGAGATGGGACAGGGATAAGCAATCAGCCCCAGCATTTT; CDR3: CSARDGTGISNQPQHF
V: TRBV6-2/TRBV6-3; D: NA; J: TRBJ2-6; size: NA; DNA: TGTGCCAGCAGTTACGGATGGGGCTCTGGGGCCAACGTCCTGACTTTC; CDR3: CASSYGWGSGANVLTF
V: TRBV18; D: NA; J: TRBJ1-1; size: many; DNA: TGTGCCAGCTCGGGCACAGCGATGAACACTGAAGCTTTCTTT; CDR3: CASSGTAMNTEAFF
V: TRBV15; D: TRBD1; J: TRBJ1-5; size: NA; DNA: TGTGCCACCAGCAGACTACTTGGACAGGGCTTTCAGCCCCAGCATTTT; CDR3: CATSRLLGQGFQPQHF
V: TRBV6-1; D: TRBD2; J: TRBJ2-7; size: many; DNA: TGTGCCAGCAGCCGCCCGGGACTAGCGGGAATGTACGAGCAGTACTTC; CDR3: CASSRPGLAGMYEQYF
V: TRBV4-1; D: NA; J: TRBJ1-3; size: NA; DNA: TGCGCCAGCAGCCAAACACCCCGAAACACCATATATTTT; CDR3: CASSQTPRNTIYF
V: TRBV12-3/TRBV12-4; D: NA; J: TRBJ2-5; size: many; DNA: TGTGCCAGCAGTTTGCGGACTAGCAGGGGGGTTACGCAGACCCAGTACTTC; CDR3: CASSLRTSRGVTQTQYF
V: TRBV3-1; D: TRBD2; J: TRBJ2-2; size: many; DNA: TGTGCCAGCAGCCGAGGATTAGCGGGAGGTTCCACCGGGGAGCTGTTTTTT; CDR3: CASSRGLAGGSTGELFF
V: TRBV6-2/TRBV6-3; D: TRBD2; J: TRBJ2-7; size: many; DNA: TGTGCCAGCAGTTACCCGGGACTAGCGGGAGGCACCTACGAGCAGTACTTC; CDR3: CASSYPGLAGGTYEQYF
V: TRBV7-8; D: NA; J: TRBJ1-4; size: NA; DNA: TGTGCCAGCAGCTTCCCTCAAGGGTACACTAATGAAAAACTGTTTTTT; CDR3: CASSFPQGYTNEKLFF
V: TRBV29-1; D: TRBD1; J: TRBJ2-1; size: many; DNA: TGCAGCGCTGACCGGGACAGGATTTATAATGAGCAGTTCTTC; CDR3: CSADRDRIYNEQFF
V: TRBV14; D: NA; J: TRBJ2-7; size: NA; DNA: TGTGCCAGCAGCCAAGATGTCGCAGGAAGCGTCTACGAGCAGTACTTC; CDR3: CASSQDVAGSVYEQYF
V: TRBV28; D: TRBD2; J: TRBJ2-1; size: many; DNA: TGTGCCAGCAGTTTAAAACGGGAGGGCAGAGATGAGCAGTTCTTC; CDR3: CASSLKREGRDEQFF
V: TRBV6-2/TRBV6-3; D: TRBD1; J: TRBJ2-2; size: many; DNA: TGTGCCAGCTATAAGTCAGGGGGCACCGGGGAGCTGTTTTTT; CDR3: CASYKSGGTGELFF
V: TRBV20-1; D: NA; J: TRBJ2-1; size: many; DNA: TGCAGTGCTAAGAATAGCGGTGCCTACAATGAGCAGTTCTTC; CDR3: CSAKNSGAYNEQFF
V: TRBV3-1; D: TRBD2; J: TRBJ2-1; size: many; DNA: TGTGCCAGCAGTCATCGACTAGCGGGCGACAATGAGCAGTTCTTC; CDR3: CASSHRLAGDNEQFF
V: TRBV6-2/TRBV6-3; D: NA; J: TRBJ1-5; size: many; DNA: TGTGCCAGCAGTCCACCAAGACAGGCGGCCCATCAGCCCCAGCATTTT; CDR3: CASSPPRQAAHQPQHF
V: TRBV6-2/TRBV6-3; D: NA; J: TRBJ1-5; size: NA; DNA: TGTGCCAGCAGCGCCGGTTGGCAGGTCGAGCCCCAGCATTTT; CDR3: CASSAGWQVEPQHF
V: TRBV10-3; D: NA; J: TRBJ1-5; size: many; DNA: TGTGCCATCAGTGCGGGCCTCGGGGGTCAGCCCCAGCATTTT; CDR3: CAISAGLGGQPQHF
V: TRBV4-1; D: NA; J: TRBJ2-7; size: many; DNA: TGCGCCAGCAGCCAAGAGTGGACCGAGCTGAGCTACGAGCAGTACTTC; CDR3: CASSQEWTELSYEQYF
V: TRBV27; D: NA; J: TRBJ2-7; size: many; DNA: TGTGCCAGCCGCCTGGACCTCTCCTACGAGCAGTACTTC; CDR3: CASRLDLSYEQYF
V: TRBV5-1; D: TRBD2; J: TRBJ2-3; size: NA; DNA: TGCGCCAGCAGCTTGGAGGCTAGCGGGAGCGCAGATACGCAGTATTTT; CDR3: CASSLEASGSADTQYF
V: TRBV6-1; D: NA; J: TRBJ2-3; size: many; DNA: TGTGCCAGCAGTGAGGACCCCCGGACCGCAGATACGCAGTATTTT; CDR3: CASSEDPRTADTQYF
V: TRBV6-1; D: TRBD2; J: TRBJ2-7; size: many; DNA: TGTGCCAGCACGCCCGCCGGGACTAGCGCCTACGAGCAGTACTTC; CDR3: CASTPAGTSAYEQYF